Below, 16 T cell receptor beta chains from the same sample are listed, as sequenced in a study of graft-versus-host responses after intestinal transplantation. Their cognate antigens are unknown. Assay: immunoSEQ multiplex PCR; the TCRdb copy retains only in-frame clones and omits some. The top ten hold 0.75% to 0.85% of the sample, which has approximately 79,000 clones, roughly 80% seen once. This specimen was unstimulated CD4+ T cells sorted from spleen or lymph node cells, taken before intestinal transplant. These receptor sequences come from a human donor who received an intestinal transplant.

CDR3 DNA: TGTGCCAGCAAGACAGGGTGGTACGAGCAGTACTTC. Protein product: CASKTGWYEQYF. This chain links TRBV28 with TRBJ2-7; TRBD1 aligns across 7 bases. From germline, CDR1 is MDHEN and CDR2 SYDVKM. The CDR3 contains 12 residues. Losses at the gene ends were 7 bases for V and 4 bases for J; bases not matched to a gene: 4. The entire variable domain, with the rest obtained from reference TRBV28 and TRBJ2-7, is as follows: DVKVTQSSRYLVKRTGEKVFLECVQDMDHENMFWYRQDPGLGLRLIYFSYDVKMKEKGDIPEGYSVSREKKERFSLILESASTNQTSMYLCASKTGWYEQYFGPGTRLTVT.

This clone was observed once. This sequence joins TRBV9 and TRBJ1-1; 7 bases map to TRBD1. Germline lookup yields CDR1 SGDLS and CDR2 YYNGEE. This CDR3 region has 15 residues. With 4 bases clipped from V and 0 bases from J, the junction kept 6 bases outside the gene matches. The CDR3, as DNA: TGTGCCAGCAGCCCCCGACAGGGCATGAACACTGAAGCTTTCTTT. Translated, it gives CASSPRQGMNTEAFF.

This clone was detected only a few times. This chain uses TRBV5-1 with TRBJ2-1, with TRBD2 as a possible D gene (6 bases). The CDR3 sequence is 14 residues long. Germline V gene sequence: CDR1 SGHRS, CDR2 YFSETQ. V lost 7 bases and J 3 bases, leaving 14 bases between the germline ends. CDR3 in amino acids: CASQESGRYNEQFF. The DNA of the CDR3 is TGCGCCAGCCAGGAAAGCGGGCGCTACAATGAGCAGTTCTTC. The variable domain in full, completed from reference TRBV5-1 and TRBJ2-1, reads KAGVTQTPRYLIKTRGQQVTLSCSPISGHRSVSWYQQTPGQGLQFLFEYFSETQRNKGNFPGRFSGRQFSNSRSEMNVSTLELGDSALYLCASQESGRYNEQFFGPGTRLTVL.

The chain links TRBV2 to TRBJ2-7; the D gene is possibly TRBD1 (6 bases). V dropped 8 bases and J dropped 0 bases, with 17 bases sitting between them. This CDR3 is built from 15 residues. Germline CDR1 is SNHLY and CDR2 is FYNNEI. The CDR3 region is CASRNRQARSYEQYF. CDR3 sequence (DNA): TGTGCCAGCCGAAATCGACAGGCTCGCTCCTACGAGCAGTACTTC.

The rearrangement joins TRBV11-3 to TRBJ2-7; 7 bases line up with TRBD1. The ends lost 0 bases at V and 10 bases at J; junction bases unmatched: 6. This CDR3 comprises 13 residues. Germline-derived CDR1 and CDR2 are SGHNT and YENEEA. CDR3: CASSLDWGTEQYF. CDR3 in DNA: TGTGCCAGCAGCTTAGATTGGGGGACAGAACAGTACTTC.

This clone was detected a few times. The chain links TRBV27 to TRBJ2-5, with TRBD1 as a possible D gene (7 bases). Near its end, the DNA agrees better with TRBJ2-7, so the J call may be wrong. CDR1 and CDR2 from the germline V gene are MNHEY and SMNVEV (reference sequence). The CDR3 has 14 amino acids. The CDR3 sequence: CASSRAPGGYEQYF. CDR3 bases: TGTGCCAGCAGTCGCGCCCCAGGGGGGTACGAGCAGTACTTC.

The chain uses TRBV15 and TRBJ1-5, with a tentative D call TRBD1 (6 bases). CDR1 and CDR2 (germline): LNHNV, YYDKDF (reference sequence). The CDR3 runs 17 residues. The germline V and J ends were trimmed by 0 bases and 2 bases, with 14 bases remaining between them. The CDR3 is CATSRDWGGRGNQPQHF. For the CDR3, the DNA is TGTGCCACCAGCAGAGATTGGGGGGGGCGCGGCAATCAGCCCCAGCATTTT.

The chain uses TRBV15 and TRBJ2-1; 8 bases fit TRBD1. The CDR3 consists of 15 residues. The germline gives CDR1 LNHNV, CDR2 YYDKDF (reference sequence). Trimming at V came to 4 bases and at J to 6 bases, leaving 8 bases not matched to a gene. The CDR3 here is CATSIGTGRANEQFF. The CDR3 DNA is TGTGCCACCAGCATCGGGACAGGCCGTGCCAATGAGCAGTTCTTC.

V and J are TRBV6-5 and TRBJ1-5; D is uncertain. Trimming left V 5 bases short and J 3 bases short, with 8 bases between. Germline V gives CDR1 MNHEY, CDR2 SVGAGI. CDR3 length equals 13 residues. The DNA for the CDR3 is TGTGCCAGCAGTCCTAGTAACAATCAGCCCCAGCATTTT. It is translated as CASSPSNNQPQHF.

This clone turned up a few times. The chain links TRBV19 to TRBJ2-7; D perhaps matches TRBD1 (6 bases). The V end was cut by 5 bases, the J end by 0 bases, with 17 bases between. The CDR3 contains 16 residues. Germline V CDR1 and CDR2: LNHDA, SQIVND (reference sequence). CDR3 loop: CASSHSGQLFSYEQYF. DNA of the CDR3: TGTGCCAGTAGTCACTCAGGACAGCTGTTCTCCTACGAGCAGTACTTC.

J is TRBJ1-5 and V is TRBV5-1; tentative D call: TRBD1 (6 bases). Germline V gene data show CDR1 as SGHRS and CDR2 as YFSETQ. The CDR3 has 13 residues. Deletions cut 7 bases from V and 5 bases from J, with 13 bases between. The CDR3 protein is CASSKAGDQPQHF. In DNA form, the CDR3 reads TGCGCCAGCTCAAAAGCAGGGGATCAGCCCCAGCATTTT.

This chain joins TRBV5-1 and TRBJ2-1; 7 positions match TRBD2. This CDR3 region has 15 residues. Germline CDR1 SGHRS, CDR2 YFSETQ. The ends lost 4 bases at V and 0 bases at J; junction bases unmatched: 4. The CDR3 DNA follows: TGCGCCAGCAGCGGGGGAGGGAGCTCCTACAATGAGCAGTTCTTC. Translating gives CASSGGGSSYNEQFF.

V usage is TRBV28 and J usage is TRBJ1-2; D not certain. This CDR3 is 11 amino acids long. CDR1 is MDHEN, CDR2 SYDVKM, per germline. Trimming cost V 5 bases and J 8 bases, with 9 bases left between them. Here the CDR3 DNA reads TGTGCCAGCAGTAATTTGCGAGGCTACACCTTC. Its protein is CASSNLRGYTF.

J is TRBJ2-7 and V is TRBV2; TRBD2 aligns across 10 bases. The V gene's germline CDR1 is SNHLY and CDR2 FYNNEI. V dropped 4 bases and J dropped 6; count of bases not matched to a gene: 9. The CDR3 contains 15 residues. This CDR3 is CASSVGQRGGGEQYF. CDR3 bases: TGTGCCAGCAGTGTGGGCCAGCGGGGGGGCGGCGAGCAGTACTTC.

The CDR3 here is CASSADRGHTEAFF. The CDR3 DNA is TGCGCCAGCAGCGCGGACAGGGGGCACACTGAAGCTTTCTTT. The chain has TRBV5-1 and TRBJ1-1; 11 positions match TRBD1. The CDR3 consists of 14 residues. Germline V gene lookup returns CDR1 SGHRS and CDR2 YFSETQ. With 4 bases clipped from V and 3 bases from J, the junction kept 2 bases outside the gene matches.

V gene TRBV7-2 combines with J gene TRBJ2-3, with TRBD2 matching 10 bases. Trimming took 1 base from V and 5 from J; bases not matched to a gene: 12. The CDR3 extends over 18 amino acids. The V gene's germline CDR1 is SGHTA and CDR2 FQGNSA. CDR3 nucleotides: TGTGCCAGCAGCTTAGACCCACCGGGACTAGCGTCGAGAGATACGCAGTATTTT. It encodes CASSLDPPGLASRDTQYF.